This T cell receptor (beta chain) appears in the sequencing data of a study of blood T cell repertoires in COVID-19. Some clones are missing from TCRdb's copy, which holds only in-frame ones; the method was immunoSEQ multiplex PCR. The table lists approximately 59,000 clones, roughly four fifths of them singletons. CDR1 is LGHNA, CDR2 YNFKEQ, per germline. Trimming left V 1 base short and J 0 bases short, with 19 bases between. CDR3 length: 19 amino acids. The receptor was isolated from a man aged 55 to 69 with COVID-19, enrolled during active disease. The sequenced sample was peripheral blood. The chain combines TRBV4-2 with TRBJ2-4; tentatively, D is TRBD2 (5 bases). The chain's CDR3 is CASSQGTRETAIAKNIQYF. CDR3 sequence (DNA): TGTGCCAGCAGCCAAGGAACTAGGGAAACCGCAATAGCCAAAAACATTCAGTACTTC.